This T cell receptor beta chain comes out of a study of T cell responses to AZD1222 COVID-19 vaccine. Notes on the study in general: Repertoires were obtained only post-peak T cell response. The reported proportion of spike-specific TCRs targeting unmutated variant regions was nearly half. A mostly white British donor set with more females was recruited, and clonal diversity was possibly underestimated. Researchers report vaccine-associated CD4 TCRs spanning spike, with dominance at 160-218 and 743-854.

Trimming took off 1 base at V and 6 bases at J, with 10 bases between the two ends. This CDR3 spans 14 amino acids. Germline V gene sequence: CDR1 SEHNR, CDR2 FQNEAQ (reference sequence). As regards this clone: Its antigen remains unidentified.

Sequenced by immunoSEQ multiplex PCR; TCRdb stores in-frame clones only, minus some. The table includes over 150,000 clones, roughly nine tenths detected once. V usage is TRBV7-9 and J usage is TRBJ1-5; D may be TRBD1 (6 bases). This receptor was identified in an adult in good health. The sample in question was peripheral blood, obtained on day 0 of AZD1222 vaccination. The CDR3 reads CASSLEGGGQPQHF. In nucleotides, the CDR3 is TGTGCCAGCAGCTTAGAGGGAGGGGGTCAGCCCCAGCATTTT.